This section outlines one T cell receptor beta chain sequence together with its context. This specimen comes from a study of blood T cell repertoires in COVID-19. Study summary: Collection of acute and convalescent COVID-19 samples took place in the United States, Italy and Spain.

Per germline, CDR1 SGHVS and CDR2 FQNEAQ. V lost 1 base to trimming and J lost 2 bases, with 12 bases between them. The CDR3 loop spans 16 amino acids. Assay: immunoSEQ multiplex PCR; the TCRdb copy retains only in-frame clones and omits some. The sample lists approximately 150,000 clones; roughly 89% were seen once. The V call is TRBV7-8, the J call TRBJ1-5; no firm D call. What was sequenced was peripheral blood. This sequence originates from a human donor in a cohort sampled during active COVID-19. The CDR3 DNA follows: TGTGCCAGCAGCTTAGTAAGTCGACTGGGCAATCAGCCCCAGCATTTT. Amino acids: CASSLVSRLGNQPQHF.